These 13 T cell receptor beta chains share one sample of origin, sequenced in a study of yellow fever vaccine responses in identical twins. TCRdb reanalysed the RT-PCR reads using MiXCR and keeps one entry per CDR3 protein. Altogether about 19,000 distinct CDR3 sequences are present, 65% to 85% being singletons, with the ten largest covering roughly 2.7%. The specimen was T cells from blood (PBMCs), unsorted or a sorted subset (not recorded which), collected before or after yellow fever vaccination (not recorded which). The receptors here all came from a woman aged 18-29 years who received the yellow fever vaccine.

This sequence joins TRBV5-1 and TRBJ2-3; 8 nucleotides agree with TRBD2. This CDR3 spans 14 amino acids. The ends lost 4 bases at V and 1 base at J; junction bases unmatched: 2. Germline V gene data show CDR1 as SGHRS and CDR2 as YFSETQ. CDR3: CASSQTSGTDTQYF. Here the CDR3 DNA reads TGCGCCAGCAGCCAGACTAGCGGCACAGATACGCAGTATTTT.

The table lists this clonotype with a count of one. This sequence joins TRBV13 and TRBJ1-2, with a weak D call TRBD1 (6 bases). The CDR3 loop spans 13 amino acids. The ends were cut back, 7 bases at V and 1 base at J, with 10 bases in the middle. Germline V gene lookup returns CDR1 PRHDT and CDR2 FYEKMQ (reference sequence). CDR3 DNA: TGTGCCAGCACCCCGGACAGTAACTATGGCTACACCTTC. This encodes CASTPDSNYGYTF.

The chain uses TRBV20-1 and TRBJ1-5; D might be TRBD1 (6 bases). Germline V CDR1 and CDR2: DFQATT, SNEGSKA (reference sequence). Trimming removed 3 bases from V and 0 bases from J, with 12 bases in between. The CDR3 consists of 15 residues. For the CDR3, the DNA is TGCAGTGCTAGGAAGGACAGCCATAGCAATCAGCCCCAGCATTTT. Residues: CSARKDSHSNQPQHF.

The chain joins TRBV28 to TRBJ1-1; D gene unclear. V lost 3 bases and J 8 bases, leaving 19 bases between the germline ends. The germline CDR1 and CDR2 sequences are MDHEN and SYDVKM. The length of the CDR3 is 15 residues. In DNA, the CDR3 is TGTGCCAGCAGTTTTTCAGTTACCCCAGGCGGGGAAGCTTTCTTT. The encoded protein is CASSFSVTPGGEAFF.

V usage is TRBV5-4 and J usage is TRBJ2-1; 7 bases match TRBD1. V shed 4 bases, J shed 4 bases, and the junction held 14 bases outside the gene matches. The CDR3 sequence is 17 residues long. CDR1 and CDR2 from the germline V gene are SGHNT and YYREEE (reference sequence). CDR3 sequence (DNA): TGTGCCAGCAGCCCTCCTTTTAGGGACAGAGAGTACAATGAGCAGTTCTTC. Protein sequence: CASSPPFRDREYNEQFF.

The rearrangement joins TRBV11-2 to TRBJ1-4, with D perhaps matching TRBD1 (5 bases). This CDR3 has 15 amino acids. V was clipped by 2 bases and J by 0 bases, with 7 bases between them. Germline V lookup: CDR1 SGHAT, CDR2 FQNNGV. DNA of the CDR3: TGTGCCAGCAGCTTATTCAGGGCAACTAATGAAAAACTGTTTTTT. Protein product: CASSLFRATNEKLFF.

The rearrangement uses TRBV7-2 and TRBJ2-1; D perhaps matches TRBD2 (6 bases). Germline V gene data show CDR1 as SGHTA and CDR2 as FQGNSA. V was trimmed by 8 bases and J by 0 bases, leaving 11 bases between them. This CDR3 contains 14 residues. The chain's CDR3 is CASRLASSYNEQFF. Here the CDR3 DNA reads TGTGCCAGCCGGCTAGCGAGCTCCTACAATGAGCAGTTCTTC.

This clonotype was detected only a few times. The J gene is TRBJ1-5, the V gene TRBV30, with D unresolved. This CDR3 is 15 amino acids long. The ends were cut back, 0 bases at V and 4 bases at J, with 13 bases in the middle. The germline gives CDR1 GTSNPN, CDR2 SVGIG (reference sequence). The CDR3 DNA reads TGTGCCTGGAGTGTACTAGGGTTTGAAAATCAGCCCCAGCATTTT. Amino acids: CAWSVLGFENQPQHF.

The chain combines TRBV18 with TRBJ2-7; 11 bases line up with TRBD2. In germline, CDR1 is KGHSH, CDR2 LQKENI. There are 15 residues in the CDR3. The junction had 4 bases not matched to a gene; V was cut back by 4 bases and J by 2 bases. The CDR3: CASSHSGGAAYEQYV. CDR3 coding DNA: TGTGCCAGCTCACATAGCGGGGGGGCGGCCTACGAGCAGTACGTC.

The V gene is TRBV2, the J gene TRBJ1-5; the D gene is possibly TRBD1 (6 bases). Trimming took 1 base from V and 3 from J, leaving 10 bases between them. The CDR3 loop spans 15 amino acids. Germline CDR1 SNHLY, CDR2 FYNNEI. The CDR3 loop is CASSEETGTNQPQHF. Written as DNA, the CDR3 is TGTGCCAGCAGTGAAGAGACAGGTACCAATCAGCCCCAGCATTTT.

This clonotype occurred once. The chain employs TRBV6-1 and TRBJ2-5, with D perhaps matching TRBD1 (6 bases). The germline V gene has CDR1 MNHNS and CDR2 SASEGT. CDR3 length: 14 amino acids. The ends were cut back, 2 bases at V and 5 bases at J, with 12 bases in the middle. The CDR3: CASSEQGFRETQYF. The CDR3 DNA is TGTGCCAGCAGTGAACAGGGGTTTCGGGAGACCCAGTACTTC.

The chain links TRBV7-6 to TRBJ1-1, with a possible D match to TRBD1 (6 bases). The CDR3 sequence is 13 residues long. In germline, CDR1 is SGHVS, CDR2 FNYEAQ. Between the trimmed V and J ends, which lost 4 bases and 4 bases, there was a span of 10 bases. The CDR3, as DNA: TGTGCCAGCAGCTCGGACAGTTTCACTGAAGCTTTCTTT. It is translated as CASSSDSFTEAFF.

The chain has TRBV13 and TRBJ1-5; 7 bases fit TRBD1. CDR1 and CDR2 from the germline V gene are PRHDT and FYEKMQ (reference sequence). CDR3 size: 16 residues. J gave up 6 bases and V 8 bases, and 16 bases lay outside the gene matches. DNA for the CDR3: TGTGCCAGCGGGCAGGGGGGGGATTCCTTTAGTCAGCCCCAGCATTTT. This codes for CASGQGGDSFSQPQHF.